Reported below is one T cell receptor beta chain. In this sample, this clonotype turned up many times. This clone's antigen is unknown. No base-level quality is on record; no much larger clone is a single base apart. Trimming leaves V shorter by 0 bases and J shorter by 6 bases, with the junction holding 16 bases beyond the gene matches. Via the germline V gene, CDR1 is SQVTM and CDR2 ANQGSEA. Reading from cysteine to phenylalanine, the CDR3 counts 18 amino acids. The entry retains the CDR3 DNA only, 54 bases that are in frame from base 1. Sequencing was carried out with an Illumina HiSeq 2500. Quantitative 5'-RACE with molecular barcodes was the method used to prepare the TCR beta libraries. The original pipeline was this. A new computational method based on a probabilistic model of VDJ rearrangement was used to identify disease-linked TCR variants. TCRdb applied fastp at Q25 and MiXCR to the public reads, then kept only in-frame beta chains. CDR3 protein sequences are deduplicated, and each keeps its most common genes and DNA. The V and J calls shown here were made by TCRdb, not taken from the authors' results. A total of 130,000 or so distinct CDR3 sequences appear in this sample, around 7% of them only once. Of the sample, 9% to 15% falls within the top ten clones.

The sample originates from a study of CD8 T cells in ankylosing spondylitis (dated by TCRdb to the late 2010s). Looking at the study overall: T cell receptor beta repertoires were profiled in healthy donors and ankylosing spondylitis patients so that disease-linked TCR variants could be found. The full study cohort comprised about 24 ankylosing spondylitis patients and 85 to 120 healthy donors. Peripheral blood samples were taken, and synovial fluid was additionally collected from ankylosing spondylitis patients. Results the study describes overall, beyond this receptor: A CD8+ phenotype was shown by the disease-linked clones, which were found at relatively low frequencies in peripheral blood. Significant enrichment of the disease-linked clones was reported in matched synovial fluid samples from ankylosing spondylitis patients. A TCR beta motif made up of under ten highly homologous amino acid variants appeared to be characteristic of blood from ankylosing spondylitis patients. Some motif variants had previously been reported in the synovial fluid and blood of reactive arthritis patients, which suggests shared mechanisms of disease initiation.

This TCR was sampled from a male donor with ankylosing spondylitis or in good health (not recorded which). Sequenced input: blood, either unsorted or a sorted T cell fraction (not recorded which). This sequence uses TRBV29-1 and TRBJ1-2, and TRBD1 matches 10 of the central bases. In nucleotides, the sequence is TGCAGCGTTGAAGACCGGTCGACAGGGGGCTTTAGGAGTGATGGCTACACCTTC. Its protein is CSVEDRSTGGFRSDGYTF.